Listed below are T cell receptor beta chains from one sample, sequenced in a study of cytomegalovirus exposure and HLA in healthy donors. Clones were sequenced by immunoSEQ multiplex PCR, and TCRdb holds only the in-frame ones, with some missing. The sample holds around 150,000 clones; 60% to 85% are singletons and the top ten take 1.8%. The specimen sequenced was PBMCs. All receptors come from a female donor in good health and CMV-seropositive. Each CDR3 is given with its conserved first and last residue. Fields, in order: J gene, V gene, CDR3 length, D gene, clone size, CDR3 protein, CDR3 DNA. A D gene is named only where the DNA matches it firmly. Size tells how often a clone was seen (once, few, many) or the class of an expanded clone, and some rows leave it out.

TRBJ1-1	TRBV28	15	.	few	CASRKATGFNTEAFF	TGTGCCAGCAGAAAAGCGACAGGTTTTAACACTGAAGCTTTCTTT
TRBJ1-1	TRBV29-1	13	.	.	CSVESGMNTEAFF	TGCAGCGTTGAGTCAGGCATGAACACTGAAGCTTTCTTT
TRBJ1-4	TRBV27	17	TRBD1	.	CASSPHLGTGSNEKLFF	TGTGCCAGCAGTCCTCACCTCGGGACAGGCTCTAATGAAAAACTGTTTTTT
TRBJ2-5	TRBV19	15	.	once	CASSPRAPLEETQYF	TGTGCCAGTAGTCCCAGGGCCCCATTAGAAGAGACCCAGTACTTC
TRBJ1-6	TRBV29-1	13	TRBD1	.	CSVAGTGEGALHF	TGCAGCGTCGCCGGGACAGGGGAGGGGGCCCTCCACTTT
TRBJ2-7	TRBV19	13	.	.	CASSMKRAYEQYF	TGTGCCAGTAGTATGAAACGAGCCTACGAGCAGTACTTC
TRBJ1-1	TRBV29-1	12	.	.	CSAATVSTEAFF	TGCAGCGCCGCGACAGTGAGCACTGAAGCTTTCTTT
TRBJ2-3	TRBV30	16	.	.	CAWSKGGSSSTDTQYF	TGTGCCTGGAGTAAAGGAGGGAGTTCCAGCACAGATACGCAGTATTTT
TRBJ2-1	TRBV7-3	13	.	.	CASSLTPGNEQFF	TGTGCCAGCAGCCTAACTCCAGGCAATGAGCAGTTCTTC
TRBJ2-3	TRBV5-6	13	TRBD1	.	CASSIDREDTQYF	TGTGCCAGCAGCATCGACAGGGAAGATACGCAGTATTTT
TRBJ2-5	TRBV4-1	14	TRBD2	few	CASSQDRLAETQYF	TGCGCCAGCAGCCAAGATCGACTAGCGGAGACCCAGTACTTC
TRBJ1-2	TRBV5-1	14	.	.	CASSLAGYDYGYTF	TGCGCCAGCAGCTTGGCAGGGTATGACTATGGCTACACCTTC
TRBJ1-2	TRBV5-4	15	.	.	CASSLDQGLNYGYTF	TGTGCCAGCAGCTTGGATCAGGGATTGAACTATGGCTACACCTTC
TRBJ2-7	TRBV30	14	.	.	CAWRAPQGTYEQYF	TGTGCCTGGAGGGCCCCACAGGGTACTTACGAGCAGTACTTC
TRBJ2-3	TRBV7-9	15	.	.	CSSSASRDSTDTQYF	TGTTCCAGCAGCGCATCCCGGGACTCCACAGATACGCAGTATTTT
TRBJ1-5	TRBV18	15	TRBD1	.	CASSPGTGGNQPQHF	TGTGCCAGCTCACCCGGGACAGGGGGCAATCAGCCCCAGCATTTT
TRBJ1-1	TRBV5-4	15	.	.	CASSLPGEMNAEAFF	TGTGCCAGCAGCTTGCCAGGGGAAATGAACGCTGAAGCTTTCTTT
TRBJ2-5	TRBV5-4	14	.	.	CASSLPGDIGEQYF	TGTGCCAGCAGCTTGCCGGGAGACATAGGGGAGCAGTACTTC
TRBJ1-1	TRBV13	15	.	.	CASSQGRQGNTEAFF	TGTGCCAGCAGCCAAGGTCGGCAGGGGAACACTGAAGCTTTCTTT
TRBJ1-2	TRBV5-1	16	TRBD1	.	CASSPGQGGGIYGYTF	TGCGCCAGCAGCCCCGGACAGGGGGGCGGGATCTATGGCTACACCTTC
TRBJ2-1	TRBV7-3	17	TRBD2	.	CASSHPGGRSTHNEQFF	TGTGCCAGCAGCCACCCGGGCGGGAGGAGTACCCACAATGAGCAGTTCTTC
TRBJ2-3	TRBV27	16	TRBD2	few	CASTKTSGANTDTQYF	TGTGCCAGCACCAAGACTAGCGGGGCCAACACAGATACGCAGTATTTT
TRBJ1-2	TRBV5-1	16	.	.	CASSLVPTAANYGYPF	TGCGCCAGCAGCTTGGTCCCAACCGCTGCTAACTATGGCTACCCCTTC
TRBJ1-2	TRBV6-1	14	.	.	CASSEEDNNYGYTF	TGTGCCAGCAGTGAAGAGGACAATAACTATGGCTACACCTTC
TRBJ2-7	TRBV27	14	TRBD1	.	CASSPRTGPHEQYF	TGTGCCAGCAGTCCGAGGACAGGGCCCCACGAGCAGTACTTC
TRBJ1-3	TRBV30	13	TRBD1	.	CAWSADRASTIYF	TGTGCCTGGAGTGCAGACAGGGCCTCAACCATATATTTT
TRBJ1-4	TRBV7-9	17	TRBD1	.	CASSALRGQATNEKLFF	TGTGCCAGCAGCGCCCTACGGGGACAGGCAACTAATGAAAAACTGTTTTTT
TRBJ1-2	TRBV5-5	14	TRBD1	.	CASSRQGSGYGYTF	TGTGCCAGCAGTCGACAGGGTAGCGGCTATGGCTACACCTTC
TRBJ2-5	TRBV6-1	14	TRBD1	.	CASRLMGQGETQYF	TGTGCCAGCAGATTGATGGGACAGGGCGAGACCCAGTACTTC
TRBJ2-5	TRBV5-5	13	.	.	CASSLDLMETQYF	TGTGCCAGCAGCTTGGATTTAATGGAGACCCAGTACTTC
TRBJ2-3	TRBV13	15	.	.	CASSSRPGGTDTQYF	TGTGCCAGCAGCTCAAGGCCCGGCGGGACAGATACGCAGTATTTT
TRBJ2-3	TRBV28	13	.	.	CASSPDTTDTQYF	TGTGCCAGCAGCCCAGACACCACAGATACGCAGTATTTT
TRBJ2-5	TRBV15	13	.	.	CATSRDRFETQYF	TGTGCCACCAGCAGAGATCGGTTCGAGACCCAGTACTTC
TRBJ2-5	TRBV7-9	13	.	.	CASSLSSGETQYF	TGTGCCAGCAGCTTATCGTCAGGAGAGACCCAGTACTTC
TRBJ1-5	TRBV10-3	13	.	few	CASGQNSNQPQHF	TGTGCCAGCGGACAGAATAGCAATCAGCCCCAGCATTTT
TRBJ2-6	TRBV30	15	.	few	CAWNAGNSGANVLTF	TGTGCCTGGAACGCAGGAAACTCTGGGGCCAACGTCCTGACTTTC
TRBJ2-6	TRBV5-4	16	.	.	CASSFSPGAGANVLTF	TGTGCCAGCAGCTTTTCTCCAGGGGCTGGGGCCAACGTCCTGACTTTC
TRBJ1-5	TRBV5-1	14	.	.	CASSLEQGKQPQHF	TGCGCCAGCAGCTTGGAACAGGGTAAGCAGCCCCAGCATTTT
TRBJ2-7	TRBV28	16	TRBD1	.	CASSPGQGMGSYEQYF	TGTGCCAGCTCACCGGGACAGGGGATGGGCTCCTACGAGCAGTACTTC
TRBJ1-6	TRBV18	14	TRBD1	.	CASSEGALDSPLHF	TGTGCCAGCTCAGAGGGGGCGCTTGATTCACCCCTCCACTTT
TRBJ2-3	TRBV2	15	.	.	CASSGLNLGTDTQYF	TGTGCCAGCAGTGGACTAAACCTCGGCACAGATACGCAGTATTTT
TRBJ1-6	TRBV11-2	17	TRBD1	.	CASSLVPGGGSGSPLHF	TGTGCCAGCAGCTTAGTACCAGGGGGAGGATCCGGCTCACCCCTCCACTTT
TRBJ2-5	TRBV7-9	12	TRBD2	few	CASTQGGKTQYF	TGTGCCAGCACCCAGGGAGGGAAGACCCAGTACTTC